Listed here is a single T cell receptor beta chain. Profiled with immunoSEQ multiplex PCR; TCRdb holds only in-frame clones, not every one. The sample comprises about 74,000 clones, around 78% of which are singletons, and roughly a sixth rests with the top ten. Germline-derived CDR1 and CDR2 are SQVTM and ANQGSEA. This CDR3 is built from 16 residues. V was pared by 5 bases and J by 0 bases, with 5 bases of the junction left unmatched. This sample stems from a study of blood T cell repertoires in COVID-19. About the research overall: Spain, Italy and the United States supplied samples that represented acute and convalescent COVID-19.

The chain couples TRBV29-1 to TRBJ2-3, with 13 positions matching TRBD2. The sequence was obtained from a human donor in a cohort sampled during active COVID-19. The specimen was peripheral blood. The CDR3 protein is CSVRGLAGDSTDTQYF. The CDR3 nucleotides read TGCAGCGTTCGAGGACTAGCGGGAGATAGCACAGATACGCAGTATTTT.